The 23 T cell receptor beta chains below come from one sample, sequenced in a study of T cell changes during pregnancy in multiple sclerosis. Using immunoSEQ multiplex PCR, the repertoire was profiled, and TCRdb retains in-frame clones only, with some absent. This sample yields fewer than 60,000 clones, of which 85% to 95% are seen a single time; 5.5% to 6% belongs to the top ten. This sample comprised CD8+ T cells from peripheral blood mononuclear cells, obtained in the first trimester of pregnancy. Receptors originate from a female donor with multiple sclerosis, enrolled in a pregnancy study.

The chain couples TRBV7-9 to TRBJ2-5; unclear D gene. V was pared by 3 bases and J by 1 base, with 9 bases between. CDR3 size: 14 residues. Germline CDR1 reads SEHNR; CDR2 reads FQNEAQ (reference sequence). The chain's CDR3 is CASSFGGSQETQYF. The CDR3 coding sequence is TGTGCCAGCAGCTTCGGCGGCTCCCAAGAGACCCAGTACTTC.

The CDR3 loop is CASSEDRYEQYF. The CDR3 DNA sequence: TGTGCCAGCAGTGAGGACAGATACGAGCAGTACTTC. The chain uses TRBV2 and TRBJ2-7; a possible D gene is TRBD1 (6 bases). With 3 bases removed from V and 4 bases from J, the gap between germline ends came to 7 bases. Germline CDR1 reads SNHLY; CDR2 reads FYNNEI. The CDR3 sequence is 12 residues long.

The rearrangement uses TRBV13 and TRBJ2-1; unclear D gene. CDR1 and CDR2 from the germline V gene are PRHDT and FYEKMQ (reference sequence). V lost 1 base and J 2 bases, leaving 9 bases between the germline ends. The CDR3 sequence is 15 residues long. The CDR3 nucleotides are TGTGCCAGCAGCTTAGCCCTAGAAGCCTACAATGAGCAGTTCTTC. It translates to CASSLALEAYNEQFF.

The rearrangement links TRBV28 to TRBJ1-5, with D possibly matching TRBD1 (5 bases). CDR1 MDHEN and CDR2 SYDVKM come from the germline V gene. V was clipped by 5 bases and J by 0 bases, with 11 bases between them. The CDR3 is 15 residues long. The CDR3 sequence is CASSRGGYSNQPQHF. CDR3 bases: TGTGCCAGCAGTCGGGGGGGTTATAGCAATCAGCCCCAGCATTTT.

The chain links TRBV6-1 to TRBJ1-1; D is unclear. This CDR3 has 13 residues. The V end lost 7 bases, the J end lost 1 base, and 10 bases lay between the germline ends. Germline V gene sequence: CDR1 MNHNS, CDR2 SASEGT. The CDR3 loop reads CASNPGRNTEAFF. CDR3 bases: TGTGCCAGCAATCCAGGAAGGAACACTGAAGCTTTCTTT.

V usage is TRBV19 and J usage is TRBJ2-7; 11 positions match TRBD2. Per the germline V gene, CDR1 is LNHDA and CDR2 is SQIVND (reference sequence). J gave up 3 bases and V 6 bases, and 1 base lay outside the gene matches. The CDR3 is 13 residues long. DNA for the CDR3: TGTGCCAGTAGACTAGCGGGGGACTACGAGCAGTACTTC. Translated: CASRLAGDYEQYF.

The J gene is TRBJ2-5, the V gene TRBV9; no clear D. This CDR3 is 14 amino acids long. The V end was cut by 0 bases, the J end by 2 bases, with 8 bases between. CDR1 is SGDLS, CDR2 YYNGEE, per germline. The chain's CDR3 is CASSVEAGQETQYF. For the CDR3, the DNA is TGTGCCAGCAGCGTAGAGGCAGGACAAGAGACCCAGTACTTC.

V gene TRBV11-2 combines with J gene TRBJ1-5; no firm D call. Trimming took 4 bases from V and 2 from J, leaving 12 bases between them. The CDR3 loop spans 15 amino acids. The germline gives CDR1 SGHAT, CDR2 FQNNGV. CDR3 DNA: TGTGCCAGCAGCTCCCCCGAGCTCGGCAATCAGCCCCAGCATTTT. Translation: CASSSPELGNQPQHF.

The chain has TRBV11-2 and TRBJ1-3; TRBD1 matches at 10 bases. This CDR3 is 15 amino acids long. Trimming removed 6 bases from V and 4 bases from J; junction bases left unmatched: 6. CDR1 SGHAT and CDR2 FQNNGV come from the germline V gene. CDR3 nucleotide sequence: TGTGCCAGCAGGACAGGGGGCTTAGGGGGAAACACCATATATTTT. Translated, it gives CASRTGGLGGNTIYF. Full variable domain (outside the CDR3, taken from reference TRBV11-2 and TRBJ1-3): EAGVAQSPRYKIIEKRQSVAFWCNPISGHATLYWYQQILGQGPKLLIQFQNNGVVDDSQLPKDRFSAERLKGVDSTLKIQPAKLEDSAVYLCASRTGGLGGNTIYFGEGSWLTVV.

The CDR3 coding sequence is TGCGCCAGCAGCCAAGAAGATGGTTCAGGACTAGCGGGAGGGCCAGATACGCAGTATTTT. Residues: CASSQEDGSGLAGGPDTQYF. The chain employs TRBV4-1 and TRBJ2-3, with 15 bases matching TRBD2. J was trimmed by 4 bases and V by 0 bases; bases with no gene match: 11. Germline V gene lookup returns CDR1 MGHRA and CDR2 YSYEKL. The CDR3 consists of 20 residues.

V usage is TRBV5-4 and J usage is TRBJ1-2; 10 bases line up with TRBD1. This CDR3 spans 16 amino acids. Germline V gene lookup returns CDR1 SGHNT and CDR2 YYREEE (reference sequence). V lost 3 bases and J lost 2; bases outside the gene matches: 7. The CDR3 here is CASSSGTGDLNYGYTF. CDR3 nucleotides: TGTGCCAGCAGCTCCGGGACAGGGGATTTAAACTATGGCTACACCTTC.

This chain uses TRBV19 with TRBJ2-7, with TRBD2 as a possible D gene (5 bases). The CDR3 sequence is 13 residues long. V was clipped by 9 bases and J by 2 bases, with 14 bases between them. CDR1 is LNHDA and CDR2 is SQIVND in the germline V gene (reference sequence). CDR3 region: CASGDGLAYEQYF. The CDR3 DNA reads TGTGCCAGCGGGGATGGCCTCGCCTACGAGCAGTACTTC.

The chain couples TRBV7-9 to TRBJ2-5; 8 nucleotides agree with TRBD1. Per germline, CDR1 SEHNR and CDR2 FQNEAQ (reference sequence). The CDR3 spans 18 residues. Unmatched junction bases numbered 19, after V lost 5 bases and J lost 5 bases. In DNA, the CDR3 is TGTGCCAGCAGCACCGCAAGGGCGGGCAGGGGGCGTCGGGAGACCCAGTACTTC. Amino acid sequence: CASSTARAGRGRRETQYF.

This chain joins TRBV6-5 and TRBJ2-6, with a possible D match to TRBD1 (6 bases). CDR3 length: 15 amino acids. The ends were cut back, 4 bases at V and 0 bases at J, with 7 bases in the middle. The germline CDR1 and CDR2 sequences are MNHEY and SVGAGI. The CDR3 DNA reads as TGTGCCAGCAGTTTAGGGGGCTCTGGGGCCAACGTCCTGACTTTC. Translating it yields CASSLGGSGANVLTF.

The V gene is TRBV6-5, the J gene TRBJ1-2, with D unresolved. Deletions cut 2 bases from V and 4 bases from J, with 17 bases between. CDR3 size: 16 residues. The germline V gene encodes CDR1 MNHEY and CDR2 SVGAGI. The CDR3 reads CASSYGRGGGVYGYTF. CDR3 nucleotide sequence: TGTGCCAGCAGTTACGGGCGGGGAGGTGGGGTCTATGGCTACACCTTC.

V and J are TRBV6-5 and TRBJ2-7, with D possibly TRBD1 on 6 matching bases. V shed 2 bases and J shed 0 bases, with 8 bases lying between them. Germline CDR1 MNHEY, CDR2 SVGAGI. CDR3 length: 14 amino acids. The CDR3 DNA is TGTGCCAGCAGTTACGGGACAAACTCCTACGAGCAGTACTTC. Protein: CASSYGTNSYEQYF.

V usage is TRBV5-1 and J usage is TRBJ2-7; the D is unclear. CDR1 and CDR2 from the germline V gene are SGHRS and YFSETQ. The CDR3 contains 11 residues. Deletions cut 2 bases from V and 6 bases from J, with 6 bases between. The CDR3 loop is CASSLTGEQYF. The CDR3 DNA is TGCGCCAGCAGCTTAACTGGCGAGCAGTACTTC.

The gene calls are TRBV28 and TRBJ2-5; D is possibly TRBD2 (5 bases). This CDR3 has 15 amino acids. Trimming cost V 3 bases and J 5 bases, with 16 bases left between them. The germline V gene encodes CDR1 MDHEN and CDR2 SYDVKM. This CDR3 is CASSFSLASGETQYF. In nucleotides, the CDR3 is TGTGCCAGCAGTTTCTCCCTGGCCTCGGGGGAGACCCAGTACTTC. The full variable domain, rest sourced from reference TRBV28 and TRBJ2-5, is DVKVTQSSRYLVKRTGEKVFLECVQDMDHENMFWYRQDPGLGLRLIYFSYDVKMKEKGDIPEGYSVSREKKERFSLILESASTNQTSMYLCASSFSLASGETQYFGPGTRLLVL.

This chain links TRBV19 with TRBJ1-5; maybe TRBD1 (5 bases). The CDR3 totals 13 residues. Trimming shortened V by 10 bases and J by 5 bases, and 15 bases separated the two germline ends. Germline CDR1 LNHDA, CDR2 SQIVND (reference sequence). The CDR3 coding sequence is TGTGCCACGACAGCTGGGGGGTATCAGCCCCAGCATTTT. It codes for CATTAGGYQPQHF.

The rearrangement links TRBV27 to TRBJ2-7; 7 bases are a match to TRBD1. The CDR3 has 14 residues. The germline V gene has CDR1 MNHEY and CDR2 SMNVEV (reference sequence). Trimming cost V 5 bases and J 2 bases; bases outside gene matches: 6. In DNA form, the CDR3 reads TGTGCCAGCAGTCCGGGACAGAGAACCTACGAGCAGTACTTC. Its translation: CASSPGQRTYEQYF.

The genes are TRBV15 and TRBJ1-2, with D maybe TRBD1 (5 bases). This CDR3 spans 15 amino acids. Germline lookup yields CDR1 LNHNV and CDR2 YYDKDF (reference sequence). The V end lost 1 base, the J end lost 6 bases, and 15 bases lay between the germline ends. DNA of the CDR3: TGTGCCACCAGCAGAGGAGCAGGGCCAATACATGGCTACACCTTC. This encodes CATSRGAGPIHGYTF.

The rearrangement uses TRBV12-5 and TRBJ2-7; 7 bases are a match to TRBD1. Germline V lookup: CDR1 LGHNT, CDR2 FRNRAP. CDR3 size: 18 residues. The V gene end was trimmed by 0 bases and the J gene end by 0 bases; junction bases not matched to a gene: 11. The CDR3 protein is CASGLVGSTGKFSYEQYF. The CDR3 bases are TGTGCTAGTGGTTTGGTGGGGTCGACAGGGAAATTCTCCTACGAGCAGTACTTC. Together with reference TRBV12-5 and TRBJ2-7, the CDR3 gives the full variable domain: DARVTQTPRHKVTEMGQEVTMRCQPILGHNTVFWYRQTMMQGLELLAYFRNRAPLDDSGMPKDRFSAEMPDATLATLKIQPSEPRDSAVYFCASGLVGSTGKFSYEQYFGPGTRLTVT.

The rearrangement joins TRBV4-3 to TRBJ1-1, with D tentatively TRBD1 (5 bases). The CDR3 is 15 residues long. The germline gives CDR1 LGHNA, CDR2 YSLEER. Trimming removed 4 bases from V and 5 bases from J, with 17 bases in between. The CDR3 region has the DNA TGCGCCAGCAGCCGGGGGGTTTCAAGGCGAACTGAAGCTTTCTTT. Its protein product is CASSRGVSRRTEAFF.